This T cell receptor beta chain was documented in a study of naive and memory T cell subsets. V lost 10 bases, J lost 3 bases, and 4 bases stayed unmatched. Germline V gives CDR1 ENHRY, CDR2 SYGVKD. This CDR3 has 13 amino acids. Four PCR rounds used nested alpha and beta constant region primers plus the SP2 primer. TCRdb reanalysed the UMI-ligation and nested PCR reads using MiXCR and keeps one entry per CDR3 protein. The data contain fewer than 30,000 distinct CDR3 sequences, roughly 5.5% of them seen just once; the ten biggest clones take up around 7%. Ten or more counts support this clonotype. What it binds is unknown. Study observations and caveats: Potentially, T cell activation and differentiation skew this RNA-based measurement.

The library had UMIs added by 3' ligation of an oligonucleotide to TCR cDNA. Adult healthy volunteers gave 2.5 ml peripheral blood for whole-blood RNA. Reverse transcription used DNase-treated unsorted total RNA, aiming for about 1 to 1,100 ng. The sequence was collected from an adult in good health. The sequenced material came from blood. The gene calls are TRBV10-3 and TRBJ2-5; 11 bases agree with TRBD2. The CDR3 nucleotides read TGTGCCACCCGACTAGCGGGAAAAGAGACCCAGTACTTC. This translates into CATRLAGKETQYF.